The entry below describes one TCR beta chain. Its specificity is not known. With 60 Vbeta and 13 Jbeta primers, the PCR was carried out. Repertoires were generated with immunoSEQ multiplex PCR, while TCRdb's copy carries only in-frame clones and drops some. This sample has 280,000 or so clones, with approximately 90% found just once. The CDR3 consists of 13 residues. Germline CDR1 SQVTM, CDR2 ANQGSEA. The V end was cut by 3 bases, the J end by 6 bases, with 11 bases between. These data originate in a study of cytomegalovirus exposure and HLA in healthy donors. As for the study in general: An earlier analysis identified 110 million or so unique TCR beta sequences in about 179 million T cells. A data release that came early held about 89 million unique TCRs from HLA-typed donors. Overall study findings and caveats: Immune exposure was documented only through CMV serostatus. In a later analysis, parvovirus B19, influenza, CMV and Epstein-Barr virus appeared linked to several top co-occurrence clusters.

The sequenced sample consisted of PBMCs. The chain carries TRBV29-1 and TRBJ2-2; the D gene is possibly TRBD1 (7 bases). The sequence derives from a woman under 30 in good health and CMV-seronegative. CDR3 protein: CSVDRGEAGELFF. The CDR3 DNA follows: TGCAGCGTTGACAGGGGGGAGGCCGGGGAGCTGTTTTTT.